What follows describes a single T cell receptor (beta chain). The CDR3 has 16 amino acids. Germline V CDR1 and CDR2: LGHNA, YSLEER. V lost 0 bases and J 3 bases, leaving 12 bases between the germline ends. This entry comes from a study of blood T cell repertoires in COVID-19. Sequenced by immunoSEQ multiplex PCR; TCRdb stores in-frame clones only, minus some. The table includes around 120,000 clones, 90% detected once. The sequence derives from a woman aged 55-69 years with COVID-19, enrolled during active disease. Sequenced input: peripheral blood. The gene calls are TRBV4-3 and TRBJ1-3, with unresolved D. This chain's CDR3 is CASSQDSRNYGNTIYF. The CDR3 DNA reads TGCGCCAGCAGCCAAGATAGCCGGAACTATGGAAACACCATATATTTT.